These T cell receptor beta chains were read from a single sample in a study of control samples from healthy donors and cancer patients. Clones were read by immunoSEQ multiplex PCR, and TCRdb kept only the in-frame ones, dropping some. Seen here are approximately 150,000 clones, 94% observed once, and the top ten hold around 14%. Sequencing was performed on blood. These receptors originate from a man aged 40-55 years in good health. Both conserved end residues are trimmed from each CDR3. A D gene is named only where the DNA matches it firmly.

TRBV30	TRBD1	TRBJ2-3	AWSSGQTITDTQY
TRBV19	-	TRBJ2-7	ASTPGVKGSYEQY
TRBV13	-	TRBJ2-2	ASSGTANTGELF
TRBV24-1	-	TRBJ2-2	ATSDPPPGELF
TRBV10-3	TRBD1	TRBJ1-6	AISETGQGAFMAITLH
TRBV27	-	TRBJ2-3	ASSLGPGGDTDTQY
TRBV7-9	-	TRBJ2-1	ASSRGWGEQF
TRBV2	-	TRBJ1-3	ASSAGAGNTIY
TRBV11-2	TRBD1	TRBJ1-1	ASSLGTGLTEAF
TRBV4-3	-	TRBJ1-2	ASSQDSRGTGYT
TRBV18	TRBD2	TRBJ2-2	ASSPRLAGGIAGELF
TRBV6-5	TRBD1	TRBJ2-7	ASSPDRGRRYEQY
TRBV15	-	TRBJ1-6	ATSRVQAYNSPLH
TRBV3-1/TRBV3-2	-	TRBJ1-4	ASSQVGPRNEKLF
TRBV9	-	TRBJ2-7	ASSVGAESYEQY
TRBV18	TRBD1	TRBJ1-1	ASSREQGAHSEAF
TRBV24-1	-	TRBJ2-1	ATSGAVLPNEQF
TRBV19	TRBD1	TRBJ2-1	ASSIALYRGQGNEQF
TRBV28	-	TRBJ1-1	ASSPPGWNTEAF
TRBV12-5	TRBD1	TRBJ2-2	ASGWTGQNTGELF
TRBV2	TRBD1	TRBJ2-2	ASSDLGTGNTGELF
TRBV5-1	-	TRBJ2-6	ASSLEMAGANVLT
TRBV10-1	-	TRBJ1-6	ASRQTQGKYNSPLH
TRBV7-9	-	TRBJ1-6	ASSLAGNSPLH
TRBV4-1	-	TRBJ2-5	ASSQDRQNQY
TRBV5-6	-	TRBJ1-5	ASSLGRGQPQH
TRBV27	TRBD1	TRBJ1-1	ASRARSAGTGFIGLTEAF
TRBV10-2	TRBD1	TRBJ2-5	ASSVPRTGEETQY
TRBV5-6	-	TRBJ1-6	ASLTLNSPLH
TRBV4-1	-	TRBJ1-1	ASSPAERGRVNTEAF
TRBV9	-	TRBJ1-1	ASSVDLPNTEAF
TRBV2	-	TRBJ2-2	ASLGPITGELF
TRBV11-2	TRBD1	TRBJ1-1	ASRGQGRSGAF
TRBV13	TRBD2	TRBJ2-3	ASSFPSGIADTQY
TRBV6-4	-	TRBJ2-1	ASSADRYNEQF
TRBV4-3	-	TRBJ1-2	ASSQDRAGSYGYT
TRBV15	TRBD2	TRBJ2-1	ATSILATSGTYNEQF
TRBV6-4	TRBD1	TRBJ2-5	ASSAQAGGQETQY
TRBV7-2	-	TRBJ1-2	ASSLGGPNYGYT
TRBV9	TRBD1	TRBJ1-6	ASSVSGGNNSPLH
TRBV9	TRBD1	TRBJ2-1	ASSVGDSSYNEQF
TRBV4-2	TRBD1	TRBJ2-5	ASSRTGTGGGEETQY
TRBV5-6	TRBD1	TRBJ2-7	ASSLVGTGGYEQY
TRBV18	TRBD1	TRBJ2-2	ASSPPIRQGTGELF
TRBV7-9	TRBD1	TRBJ2-6	ASSITGAGANVLT
TRBV28	-	TRBJ2-7	ASSFLQKSYEQY
TRBV10-2	TRBD1	TRBJ2-3	ASSWQGAGDTQY
TRBV4-1	-	TRBJ1-2	ASKLQRTANYGYT
TRBV5-6	-	TRBJ2-7	ASSLGLTYEQY
TRBV12-3/TRBV12-4	-	TRBJ1-1	ASSQQYTEAF
TRBV27	TRBD2	TRBJ2-2	ASSLTSANTGELF
TRBV6-2/TRBV6-3	-	TRBJ2-3	ASSNLDTQY
TRBV18	-	TRBJ1-1	ASSSLGDTEAF
TRBV2	TRBD1	TRBJ1-2	ASSEFLGQANYGYT
TRBV24-1	-	TRBJ2-2	ATSRTGRDLGELF
TRBV2	-	TRBJ2-5	ASRAWGYNEETQY
TRBV9	-	TRBJ1-5	ASSVGAGDGDQPQH
TRBV11-2	TRBD1	TRBJ2-5	ASSLTGTGTQY
TRBV6-5	TRBD1	TRBJ2-7	ASGLTGEVGYEQY
TRBV5-4	-	TRBJ2-5	ASSWAPGTFQETQY